These 5 T cell receptor beta chains came from one sample sequenced in a study of cytomegalovirus exposure and HLA in healthy donors. It was with 60 Vbeta and 13 Jbeta primers that the PCR ran. Here immunoSEQ multiplex PCR was the method, and the copy in TCRdb shows in-frame clones only, minus some. The repertoire has roughly 150,000 clones, about four fifths of them found once; the top ten carry around 1.5%. The sequencing input was PBMCs. These receptors were collected from a girl aged 10 to 17 in good health and CMV-seropositive.

The rearrangement joins TRBV19 to TRBJ2-4; 10 nucleotides line up with TRBD1. The CDR3 has 18 amino acids. Losses at the gene ends were 4 bases for V and 2 bases for J; bases not matched to a gene: 11. Germline CDR1 LNHDA, CDR2 SQIVND (reference sequence). The CDR3 region is CASSSLPGTGVSKNIQYF. The CDR3 DNA reads TGTGCCAGTAGTAGTCTCCCCGGGACAGGGGTATCCAAAAACATTCAGTACTTC.

The genes are TRBV7-9 and TRBJ2-7; D gene uncertain. The ends were cut back, 5 bases at V and 3 bases at J, with 5 bases in the middle. The CDR3 extends over 11 amino acids. Looked up from germline, CDR1 is SEHNR and CDR2 is FQNEAQ (reference sequence). The CDR3, as DNA: TGTGCCAGCAGCGCAGACTACGAGCAGTACTTC. Its protein product is CASSADYEQYF.

The chain carries TRBV7-2 and TRBJ1-2; 7 positions match TRBD1. CDR3 length: 15 amino acids. The germline V gene has CDR1 SGHTA and CDR2 FQGNSA. The V and J ends lost 7 bases and 8 bases, in that order; junction bases with no gene match: 16. The CDR3 sequence: CASTTPEKGAGGYTF. The CDR3 DNA reads as TGTGCCAGCACCACCCCTGAGAAGGGGGCGGGAGGCTACACCTTC.

The chain carries TRBV6-5 and TRBJ1-2; perhaps TRBD1 as D (6 bases). This CDR3 has 13 residues. The V gene lost 5 bases and the J gene lost 5 bases, with 12 bases spanning the gap. Germline lookup yields CDR1 MNHEY and CDR2 SVGAGI. In DNA form, the CDR3 reads TGTGCCAGCAGTCTCGGACAGACTTATGGCTACACCTTC. It specifies CASSLGQTYGYTF.

In regard to this clone: A read error may produce the germline difference seen at one junction end. The chain joins TRBV2 to TRBJ1-4; D uncertain. CDR3 length: 15 residues. Germline assignment: CDR1 SNHLY and CDR2 FYNNEI. Written as DNA, the CDR3 is TGTGCCAGCAGCGAAGACACAGCAACTAATGAAAAACTGTTTTTT. Its protein product is CASSEDTATNEKLFF.